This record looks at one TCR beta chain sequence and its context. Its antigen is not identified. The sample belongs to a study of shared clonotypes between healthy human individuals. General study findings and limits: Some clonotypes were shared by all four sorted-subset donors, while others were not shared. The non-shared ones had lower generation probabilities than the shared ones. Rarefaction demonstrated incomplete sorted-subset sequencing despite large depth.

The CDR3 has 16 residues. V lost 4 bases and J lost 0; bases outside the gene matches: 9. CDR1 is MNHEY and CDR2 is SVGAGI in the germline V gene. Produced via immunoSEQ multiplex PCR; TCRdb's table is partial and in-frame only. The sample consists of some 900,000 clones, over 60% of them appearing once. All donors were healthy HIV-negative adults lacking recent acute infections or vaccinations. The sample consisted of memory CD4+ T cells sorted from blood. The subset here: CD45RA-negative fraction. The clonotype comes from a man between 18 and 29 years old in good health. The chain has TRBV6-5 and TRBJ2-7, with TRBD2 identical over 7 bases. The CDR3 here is CASSFRSGMSSYEQYF. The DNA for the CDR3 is TGTGCCAGCAGTTTTAGAAGCGGGATGAGCTCCTACGAGCAGTACTTC.